A selection of T cell receptor beta chains follows, all from one sample in a study of blood T cell repertoires in COVID-19. The table came from immunoSEQ multiplex PCR; TCRdb's copy has only in-frame clones and leaves some out. The table records approximately 26,000 clones, over 90% of them present only once. The sample was peripheral blood. Source of these receptors: a human donor in a cohort sampled during active COVID-19. Both conserved end residues are part of each CDR3. D genes are given only for firm matches. Size is omitted from some rows. Given values are once, few, many or a class for expanded clones.

D gene | clone size | J gene | V gene | CDR3 protein | CDR3 DNA
NA | NA | TRBJ1-5 | TRBV12-3/TRBV12-4 | CASSLSVRPQHF | TGTGCCAGCAGTTTGTCGGTTCGGCCCCAGCATTTT
TRBD1 | NA | TRBJ1-3 | TRBV27 | CASSSPGQAGNTIYF | TGTGCCAGCAGTTCCCCAGGACAGGCTGGAAACACCATATATTTT
NA | NA | TRBJ1-3 | TRBV5-4 | CASSFRGYSGNTIYF | TGTGCCAGCAGCTTCAGGGGCTACTCTGGAAACACCATATATTTT
TRBD1 | NA | TRBJ2-7 | TRBV30 | CAWRLSSGGAYEQYF | TGTGCCTGGAGACTAAGCTCAGGGGGCGCCTACGAGCAGTACTTC
TRBD1 | NA | TRBJ2-5 | TRBV5-6 | CASSRDRGQETQYF | TGTGCCAGCAGCCGCGACAGGGGCCAAGAGACCCAGTACTTC
NA | NA | TRBJ1-2 | TRBV7-2 | CASSLAAPGIYGYTF | TGTGCCAGCAGCTTAGCCGCCCCGGGTATTTATGGCTACACCTTC
TRBD1 | NA | TRBJ1-2 | TRBV7-8 | CASSFRTGGNYGYTF | TGTGCCAGCAGCTTCCGGACAGGGGGCAACTATGGCTACACCTTC
TRBD2 | NA | TRBJ2-1 | TRBV7-9 | CASSSPGTSGARGFF | TGTGCCAGCAGCTCACCCGGGACTAGCGGGGCGCGGGGGTTCTTC
NA | NA | TRBJ2-5 | TRBV6-6 | CASSSVGISGTQYF | TGTGCCAGCAGTTCCGTCGGGATTTCTGGGACCCAGTACTTC
NA | NA | TRBJ1-5 | TRBV10-3 | CAISEWGGQLSNQPQHF | TGTGCCATCAGTGAGTGGGGGGGACAATTAAGCAATCAGCCCCAGCATTTT
TRBD2 | NA | TRBJ2-5 | TRBV3-1/TRBV3-2 | CASSQVTSGGIQYF | TGTGCCAGCAGCCAAGTTACTAGCGGGGGCATCCAGTACTTC
NA | NA | TRBJ2-7 | TRBV4-3 | CASSQDRAYEQYF | TGCGCCAGCAGCCAAGACAGGGCCTACGAGCAGTACTTC
TRBD2 | NA | TRBJ2-3 | TRBV28 | CASSFLGVAGARTDTQYF | TGTGCCAGCAGTTTCCTTGGGGTAGCGGGGGCCCGCACAGATACGCAGTATTTT
TRBD2 | once | TRBJ2-7 | TRBV7-9 | CASSSTAGFSHEQYF | TGTGCCAGCAGCTCCACAGCGGGGTTTAGCCACGAGCAGTACTTC
TRBD1 | NA | TRBJ1-2 | TRBV4-2 | CASSPPGQGIYGYTF | TGTGCCAGCAGCCCACCGGGACAGGGGATTTATGGCTACACCTTC
NA | NA | TRBJ2-3 | TRBV9 | CASSVLGGTTDTQYF | TGTGCCAGCAGCGTATTAGGCGGAACCACAGATACGCAGTATTTT
TRBD2 | NA | TRBJ2-1 | TRBV19 | CASSKSPRLAGGEYNEQFF | TGTGCCAGTAGTAAGAGCCCCAGACTAGCGGGGGGAGAGTACAATGAGCAGTTCTTC
NA | NA | TRBJ1-2 | TRBV28 | CASSTNPGYYGYTF | TGTGCCAGCAGCACTAACCCGGGTTACTATGGCTACACCTTC
NA | NA | TRBJ2-7 | TRBV2 | CASSVEGDYEQYF | TGTGCCAGCAGTGTGGAAGGGGACTACGAGCAGTACTTC
TRBD2 | once | TRBJ2-1 | TRBV9 | CASSPRRAGDEQFF | TGTGCCAGCAGCCCCCGGCGAGCGGGAGATGAGCAGTTCTTC
NA | NA | TRBJ2-5 | TRBV7-2 | CASSPFETGLSTQYF | TGTGCCAGCAGTCCCTTCGAAACAGGGTTGTCGACCCAGTACTTC
NA | NA | TRBJ1-1 | TRBV7-2 | CASSTLRERTEAFF | TGTGCCAGCAGTACCCTCCGCGAGAGGACTGAAGCTTTCTTT